This TCR beta chain was retrieved from a study of CD8 T cells in ankylosing spondylitis. Study results and limitations: Before this, some motif variants had been reported in reactive arthritis synovial fluid and blood. Within peripheral blood, clones linked to disease were CD8+ and relatively rare. One TCR beta motif, made up of eight or nine highly homologous variants, appeared characteristic of ankylosing spondylitis blood. Reported data indicate significant enrichment of disease-linked clones within matched ankylosing spondylitis synovial fluid.

This clonotype was observed at least ten times. What it binds is unknown. Libraries of TCR beta came from quantitative 5'-RACE with molecular barcodes. One entry per CDR3 protein results from TCRdb running MiXCR on the 5' RACE reads. The repertoire has about 500,000 distinct CDR3 sequences, approximately 5% of them found once; the top ten carry approximately 4%. The V gene's germline CDR1 is MNHEY and CDR2 SVGEGT. With 4 bases clipped from V and 7 bases from J, the junction kept 6 bases outside the gene matches. CDR3 length equals 14 residues. The chain has TRBV6-2 or TRBV6-3 and TRBJ1-5; 8 positions match TRBD1. The sequence was collected from a male donor with ankylosing spondylitis. Material: blood, either unsorted or a sorted T cell fraction (not recorded which). CDR3: CASSSRGHEQPQHF. The CDR3 nucleotides read TGTGCCAGCAGTTCCAGGGGGCATGAGCAGCCCCAGCATTTT.